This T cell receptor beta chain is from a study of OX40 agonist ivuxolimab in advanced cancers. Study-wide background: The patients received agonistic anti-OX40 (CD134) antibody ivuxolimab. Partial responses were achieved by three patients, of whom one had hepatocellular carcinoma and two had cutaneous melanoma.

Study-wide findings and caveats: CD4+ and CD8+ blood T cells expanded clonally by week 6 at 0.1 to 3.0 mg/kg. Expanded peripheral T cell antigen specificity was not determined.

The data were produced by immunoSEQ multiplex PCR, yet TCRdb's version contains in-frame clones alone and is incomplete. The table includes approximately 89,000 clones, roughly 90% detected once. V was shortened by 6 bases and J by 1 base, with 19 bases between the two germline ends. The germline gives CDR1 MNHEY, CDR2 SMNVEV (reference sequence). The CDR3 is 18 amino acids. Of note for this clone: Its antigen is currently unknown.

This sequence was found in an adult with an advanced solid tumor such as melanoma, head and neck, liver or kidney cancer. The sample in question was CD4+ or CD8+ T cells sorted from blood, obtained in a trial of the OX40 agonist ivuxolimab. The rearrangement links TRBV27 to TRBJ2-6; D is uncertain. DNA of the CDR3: TGTGCCAGCAGCCTGTCCGACCGATTATTTTCTGGGGCCAACGTCCTGACTTTC. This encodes CASSLSDRLFSGANVLTF.